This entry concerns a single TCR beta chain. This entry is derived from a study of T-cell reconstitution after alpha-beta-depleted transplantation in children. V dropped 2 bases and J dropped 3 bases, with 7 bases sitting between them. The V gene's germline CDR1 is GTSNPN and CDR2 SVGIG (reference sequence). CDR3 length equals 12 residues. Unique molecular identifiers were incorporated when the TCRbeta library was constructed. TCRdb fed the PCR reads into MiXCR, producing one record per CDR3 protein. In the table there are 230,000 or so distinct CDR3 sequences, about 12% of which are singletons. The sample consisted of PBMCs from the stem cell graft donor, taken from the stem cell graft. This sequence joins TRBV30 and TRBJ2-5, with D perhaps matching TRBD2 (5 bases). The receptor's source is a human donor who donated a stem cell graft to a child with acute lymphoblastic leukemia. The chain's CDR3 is CAWSLGEETQYF. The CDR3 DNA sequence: TGTGCCTGGAGTTTGGGAGAAGAGACCCAGTACTTC.